The sample holds many counts of the clone carrying this TCR beta chain. The V gene lost 0 bases and the J gene lost 1 base, with 10 bases spanning the gap. The V gene's germline CDR1 is SGHTA and CDR2 FQGNSA. The length of the CDR3 is 15 residues. This record comes from a study of spatial heterogeneity in lung cancer. This sample's time point: sample taken at primary tumor resection. No cells were sorted before sequencing. The whole RNA sequenced was extracted from tumor, nontumor lung or frozen PBMC. The study tagged each TCR cDNA molecule with a unique molecular identifier. TCRdb reprocessed the 5' RACE reads with MiXCR, giving one entry per CDR3 protein. The sample has roughly 23,000 distinct CDR3 sequences, 4% to 6% seen once; the top ten hold roughly 5%.

The sample was PBMCs, taken at surgery. This clonotype was sampled from a male donor with early-stage non-small cell lung cancer. V is TRBV7-2 and J is TRBJ2-7, with D perhaps matching TRBD2 (6 bases). The CDR3 DNA is TGTGCCAGCAGCTTAGCGATAGCGGTTTCCTACGAGCAGTACTTC. It specifies CASSLAIAVSYEQYF.